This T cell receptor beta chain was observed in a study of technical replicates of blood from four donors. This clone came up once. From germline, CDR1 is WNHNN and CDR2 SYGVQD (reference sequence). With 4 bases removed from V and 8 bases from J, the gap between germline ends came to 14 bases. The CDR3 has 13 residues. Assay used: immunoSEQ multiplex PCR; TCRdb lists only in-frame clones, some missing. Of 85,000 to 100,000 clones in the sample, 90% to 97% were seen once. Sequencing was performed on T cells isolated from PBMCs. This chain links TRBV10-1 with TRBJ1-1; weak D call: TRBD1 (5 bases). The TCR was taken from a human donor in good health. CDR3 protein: CASSVGDYDEAFF. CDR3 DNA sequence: TGCGCCAGCAGTGTTGGGGACTACGACGAAGCTTTCTTT.